Below, 7 T cell receptor beta chains from the same sample are listed, as sequenced in a study of T cell repertoires in cytomegalovirus infection. Antigens for these TCRs are unknown. Using its own MiXCR run on the reads, TCRdb lists one record per CDR3 protein. The table has about 740,000 distinct CDR3 sequences, about 30% seen once. This specimen was cultured PBMCs, taken from culture after CMV antigen stimulation. The receptors originated from a human donor in good health (CMV status not recorded). Some clones in this sample may be carry-over from other donors' samples.

About this clonotype: A much more abundant neighbour one base away suggests this may be a read error. The rearrangement links TRBV7-9 to TRBJ2-2, with a possible D match to TRBD1 (6 bases). Germline V CDR1 and CDR2: SEHNR, FQNEAQ (reference sequence). The CDR3 is 14 amino acids. Trimming removed 5 bases at V and 1 base at J, with 8 bases between. The CDR3 protein is CASSVGQNTGELFF. In DNA form, the CDR3 reads TGTGCCAGCAGCGTGGGACAGAACACCGGGGAGCTGTTTTTT. Combining the CDR3 with reference TRBV7-9 and TRBJ2-2 gives the whole variable domain DTGVSQNPRHKITKRGQNVTFRCDPISEHNRLYWYRQTLGQGPEFLTYFQNEAQLEKSRLLSDRFSAERPKGSFSTLEIQRTEQGDSAMYLCASSVGQNTGELFFGEGSRLTVL.

The chain links TRBV6-2 or TRBV6-3 to TRBJ2-7; D perhaps matches TRBD2 (6 bases). Germline values: CDR1 MNHEY, CDR2 SVGEGT. Trimming took 6 bases from V and 2 from J, leaving 8 bases between them. CDR3 length equals 12 residues. The CDR3 region is CASRLAAYEQYF. CDR3 sequence (DNA): TGTGCCAGCAGATTAGCGGCCTACGAGCAGTACTTC.

CDR3 in amino acids: CAWSNGRGETQYF. The CDR3 coding sequence is TGTGCCTGGAGTAATGGCAGGGGAGAGACCCAGTACTTC. The chain recombines TRBV30 with TRBJ2-5; D perhaps matches TRBD1 (6 bases). The germline V gene has CDR1 GTSNPN and CDR2 SVGIG (reference sequence). CDR3 length: 13 residues. V was pared by 2 bases and J by 4 bases, with 11 bases between.

The chain links TRBV28 to TRBJ2-1; 9 bases are shared with TRBD2. With 6 bases clipped from V and 7 bases from J, the junction kept 16 bases outside the gene matches. CDR3 length: 17 residues. Germline lookup yields CDR1 MDHEN and CDR2 SYDVKM. The CDR3 region is CASRIPWGSGSKNEQFF. The CDR3, as DNA: TGTGCCAGCAGAATCCCCTGGGGTAGCGGGAGTAAAAATGAGCAGTTCTTC.

This clonotype has only a few counts. This chain joins TRBV6-8 and TRBJ2-1; 7 nucleotides agree with TRBD1. CDR1 and CDR2 from the germline V gene are MNHGY and SAAAGT. The CDR3 is made up of 12 amino acids. Unmatched junction bases numbered 4, after V lost 10 bases and J lost 4 bases. The CDR3 DNA reads as TGTGCCACTCTGACAGGGTACAATGAGCAGTTCTTC. Its translation is CATLTGYNEQFF.

This clonotype has at least ten counts. The chain is built from TRBV7-9 and TRBJ2-5; D is ambiguous. V was cut by 6 bases and J by 7 bases, with 15 bases left in between. This CDR3 region has 13 residues. From germline, CDR1 is SEHNR and CDR2 FQNEAQ (reference sequence). The CDR3 DNA reads as TGTGCCAGCAGTTTAATAAGCCCCGGGACCCAGTACTTC. Amino acids: CASSLISPGTQYF.

The rearrangement joins TRBV19 to TRBJ1-4; possibly TRBD1 for D (5 bases). Germline CDR1 LNHDA, CDR2 SQIVND (reference sequence). Trimming removed 7 bases from V and 10 bases from J, with 13 bases in between. The length of the CDR3 is 12 residues. The CDR3 sequence: CASNPGGGKLFF. CDR3 DNA sequence: TGTGCCAGTAACCCCGGCGGGGGAAAACTGTTTTTT.